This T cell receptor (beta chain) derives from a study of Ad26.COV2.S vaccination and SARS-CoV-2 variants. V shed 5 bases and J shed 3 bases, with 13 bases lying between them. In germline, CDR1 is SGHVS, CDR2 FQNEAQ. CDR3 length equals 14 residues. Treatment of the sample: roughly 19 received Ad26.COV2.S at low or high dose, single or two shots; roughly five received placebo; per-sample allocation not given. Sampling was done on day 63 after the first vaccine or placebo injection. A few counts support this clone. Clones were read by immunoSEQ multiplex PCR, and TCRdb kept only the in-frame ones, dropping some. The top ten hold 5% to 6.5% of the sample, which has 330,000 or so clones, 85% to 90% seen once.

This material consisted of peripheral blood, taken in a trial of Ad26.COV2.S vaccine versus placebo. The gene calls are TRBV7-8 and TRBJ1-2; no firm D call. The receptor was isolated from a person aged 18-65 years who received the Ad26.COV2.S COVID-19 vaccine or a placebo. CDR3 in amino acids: CASSPAGLDYGYTF. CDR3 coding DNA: TGTGCCAGCAGCCCAGCCGGACTCGACTATGGCTACACCTTC.